The 4 T cell receptor beta chains listed next were all sequenced from one sample in a study of response to subunit inactivated influenza vaccine. TCRdb reprocessed the RT-PCR reads with MiXCR, giving one entry per CDR3 protein. The table records some 180,000 distinct CDR3 sequences, about 9.3% of them present only once. Sample: non-naive T cells sorted from PBMCs, taken on the day of vaccination. All receptors come from a man aged 50-59 years who received an inactivated influenza vaccine.

This clonotype was found many times. The genes are TRBV29-1 and TRBJ2-5; D is ambiguous. The CDR3 loop spans 10 amino acids. Per the germline V gene, CDR1 is SQVTM and CDR2 is ANQGSEA. Trimming stripped 4 bases from V and 1 base from J, with 1 base between. For the CDR3, the DNA is TGCAGCGTTGTCCAAGAGACCCAGTACTTC. Amino acid sequence: CSVVQETQYF.

This clonotype was recorded many times. The genes are TRBV20-1 and TRBJ2-7; 11 nucleotides line up with TRBD1. V dropped 5 bases and J dropped 6; count of bases not matched to a gene: 6. CDR1 and CDR2 from the germline V gene are DFQATT and SNEGSKA (reference sequence). The CDR3 consists of 13 residues. The CDR3 bases are TGCAGTGCTGGACAGGGGGCTGTTAGCGAGCAGTACTTC. Its protein is CSAGQGAVSEQYF.

This clonotype was seen only a few times. J is TRBJ1-2 and V is TRBV2, with a possible D match to TRBD1 (5 bases). The V end was cut by 6 bases, the J end by 9 bases, with 17 bases between. In germline, CDR1 is SNHLY, CDR2 FYNNEI. This CDR3 is built from 13 residues. The CDR3 nucleotides are TGTGCCAGCAGCCCCAGTGGGACTGGGAGCTACACCTTC. Translated, it gives CASSPSGTGSYTF.

This clonotype appeared many times. V and J are TRBV5-8 and TRBJ2-1, with a weak D call TRBD2 (7 bases). Germline V lookup: CDR1 SGHTS, CDR2 YDEGEE. The V and J ends lost 2 bases and 5 bases respectively, with 14 bases between them. This CDR3 has 15 amino acids. The CDR3 DNA follows: TGTGCCAGCAGCTTTGAGGGGGGGCCGCACAATGAGCAGTTCTTC. Its translation is CASSFEGGPHNEQFF.